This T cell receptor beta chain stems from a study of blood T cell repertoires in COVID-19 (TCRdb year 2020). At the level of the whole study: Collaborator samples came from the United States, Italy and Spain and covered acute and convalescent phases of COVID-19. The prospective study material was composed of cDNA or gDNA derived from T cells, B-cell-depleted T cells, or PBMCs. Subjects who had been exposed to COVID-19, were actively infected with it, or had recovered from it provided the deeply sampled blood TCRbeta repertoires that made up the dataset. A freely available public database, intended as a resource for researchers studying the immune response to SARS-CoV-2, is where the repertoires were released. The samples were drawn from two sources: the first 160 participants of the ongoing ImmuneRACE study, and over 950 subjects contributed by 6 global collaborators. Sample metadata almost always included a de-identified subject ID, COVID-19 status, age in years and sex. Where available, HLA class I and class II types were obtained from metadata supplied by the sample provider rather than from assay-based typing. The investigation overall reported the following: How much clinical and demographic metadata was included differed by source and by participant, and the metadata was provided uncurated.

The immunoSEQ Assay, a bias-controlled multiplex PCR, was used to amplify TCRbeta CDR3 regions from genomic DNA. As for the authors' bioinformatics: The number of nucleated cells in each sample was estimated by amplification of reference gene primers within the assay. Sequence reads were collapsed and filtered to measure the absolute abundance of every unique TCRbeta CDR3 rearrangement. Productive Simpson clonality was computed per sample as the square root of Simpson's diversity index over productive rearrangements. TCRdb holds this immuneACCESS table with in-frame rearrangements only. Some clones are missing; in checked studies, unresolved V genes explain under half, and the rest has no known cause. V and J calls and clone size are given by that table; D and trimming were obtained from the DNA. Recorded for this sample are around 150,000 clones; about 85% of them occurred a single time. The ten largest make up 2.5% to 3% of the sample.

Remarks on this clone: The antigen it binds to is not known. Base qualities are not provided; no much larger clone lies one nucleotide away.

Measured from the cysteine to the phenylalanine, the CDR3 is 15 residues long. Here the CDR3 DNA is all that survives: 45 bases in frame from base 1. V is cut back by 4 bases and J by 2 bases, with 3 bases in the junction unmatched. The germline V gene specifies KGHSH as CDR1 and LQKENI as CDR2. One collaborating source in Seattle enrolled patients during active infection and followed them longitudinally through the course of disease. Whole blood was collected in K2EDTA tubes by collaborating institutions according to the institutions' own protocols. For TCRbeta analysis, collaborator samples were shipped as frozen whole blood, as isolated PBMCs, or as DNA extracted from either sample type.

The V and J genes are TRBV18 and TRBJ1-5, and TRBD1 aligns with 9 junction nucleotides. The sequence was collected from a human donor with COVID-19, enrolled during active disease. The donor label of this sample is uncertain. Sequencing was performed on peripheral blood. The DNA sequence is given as TGTGCCAGCTCACTGGACAGGGGTCGCAATCAGCCCCAGCATTTT. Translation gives CASSLDRGRNQPQHF.